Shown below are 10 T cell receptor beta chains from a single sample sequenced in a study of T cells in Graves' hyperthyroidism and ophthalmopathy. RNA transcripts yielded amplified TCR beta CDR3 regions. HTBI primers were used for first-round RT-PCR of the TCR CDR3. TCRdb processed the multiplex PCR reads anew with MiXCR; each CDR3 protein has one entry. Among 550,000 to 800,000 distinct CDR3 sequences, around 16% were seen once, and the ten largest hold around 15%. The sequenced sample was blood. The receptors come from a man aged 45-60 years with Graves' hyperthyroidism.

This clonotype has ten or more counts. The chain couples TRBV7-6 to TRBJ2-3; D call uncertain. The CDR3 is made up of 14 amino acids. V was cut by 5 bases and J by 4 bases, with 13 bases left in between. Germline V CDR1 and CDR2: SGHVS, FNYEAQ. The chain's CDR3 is CASSLPVGPDTQYF. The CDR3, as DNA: TGTGCCAGCAGCCTACCGGTAGGGCCAGATACGCAGTATTTT.

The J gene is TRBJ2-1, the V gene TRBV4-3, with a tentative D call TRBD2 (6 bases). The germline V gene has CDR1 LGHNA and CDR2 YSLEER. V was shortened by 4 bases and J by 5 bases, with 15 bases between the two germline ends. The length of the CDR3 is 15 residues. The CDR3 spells CASSPYGGSNNEQFF. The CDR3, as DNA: TGCGCCAGCAGCCCGTACGGGGGTTCAAACAATGAGCAGTTCTTC.

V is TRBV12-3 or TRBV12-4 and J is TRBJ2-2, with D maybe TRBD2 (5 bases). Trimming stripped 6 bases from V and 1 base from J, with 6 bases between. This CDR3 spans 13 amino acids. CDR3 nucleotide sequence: TGTGCCAGCAGGGAGGAGAACACCGGGGAGCTGTTTTTT. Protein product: CASREENTGELFF.

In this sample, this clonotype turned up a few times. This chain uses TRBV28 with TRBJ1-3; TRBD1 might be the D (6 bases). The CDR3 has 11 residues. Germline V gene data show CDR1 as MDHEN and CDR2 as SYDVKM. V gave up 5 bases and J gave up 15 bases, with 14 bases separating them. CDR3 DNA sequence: TGTGCCAGCAGTACGACAGGTATAAGATATTTT. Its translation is CASSTTGIRYF.

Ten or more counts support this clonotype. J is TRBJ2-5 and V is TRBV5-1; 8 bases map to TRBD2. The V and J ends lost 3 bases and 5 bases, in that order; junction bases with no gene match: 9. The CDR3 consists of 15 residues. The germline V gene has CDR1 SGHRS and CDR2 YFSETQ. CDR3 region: CASSSGTSKWETQYF. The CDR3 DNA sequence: TGCGCCAGCAGCTCCGGGACTAGTAAGTGGGAGACCCAGTACTTC.

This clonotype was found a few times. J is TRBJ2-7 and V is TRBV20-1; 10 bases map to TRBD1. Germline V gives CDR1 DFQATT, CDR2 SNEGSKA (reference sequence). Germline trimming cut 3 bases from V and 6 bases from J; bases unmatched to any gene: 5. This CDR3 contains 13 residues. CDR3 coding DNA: TGCAGTGCTAGCAGGACAGGGGGTGGCGAGCAGTACTTC. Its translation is CSASRTGGGEQYF.

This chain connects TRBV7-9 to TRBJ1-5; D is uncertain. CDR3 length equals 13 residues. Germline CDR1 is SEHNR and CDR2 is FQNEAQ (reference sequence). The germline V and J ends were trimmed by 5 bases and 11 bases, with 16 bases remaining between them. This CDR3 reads CASSPIVDRAQHF. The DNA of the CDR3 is TGTGCCAGCAGCCCAATAGTCGATCGGGCCCAGCATTTT.

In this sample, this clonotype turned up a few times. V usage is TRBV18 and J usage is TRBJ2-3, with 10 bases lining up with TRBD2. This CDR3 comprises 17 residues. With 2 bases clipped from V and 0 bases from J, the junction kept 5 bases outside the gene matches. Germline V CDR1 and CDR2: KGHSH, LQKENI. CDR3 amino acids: CASSPVGLALSTDTQYF. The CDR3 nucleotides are TGTGCCAGCTCACCAGTGGGACTAGCGTTGAGCACAGATACGCAGTATTTT. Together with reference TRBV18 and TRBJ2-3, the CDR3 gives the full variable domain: NAGVMQNPRHLVRRRGQEARLRCSPMKGHSHVYWYRQLPEEGLKFMVYLQKENIIDESGMPKERFSAEFPKEGPSILRIQQVVRGDSAAYFCASSPVGLALSTDTQYFGPGTRLTVL.

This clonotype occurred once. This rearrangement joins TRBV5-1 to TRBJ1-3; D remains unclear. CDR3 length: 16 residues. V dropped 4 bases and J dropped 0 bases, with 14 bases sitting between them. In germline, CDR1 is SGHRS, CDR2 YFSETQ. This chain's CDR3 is CASSPTGVSSGNTIYF. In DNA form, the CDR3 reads TGCGCCAGCAGCCCCACTGGGGTGAGCTCTGGAAACACCATATATTTT.

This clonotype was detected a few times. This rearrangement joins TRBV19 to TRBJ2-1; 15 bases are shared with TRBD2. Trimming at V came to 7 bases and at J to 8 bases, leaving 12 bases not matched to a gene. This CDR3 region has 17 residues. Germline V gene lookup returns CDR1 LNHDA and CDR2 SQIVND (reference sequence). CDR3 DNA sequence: TGTGCCAGTAACAAAATCGGACTAGCGGGAGGGCGGGATGAGCAGTTCTTC. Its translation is CASNKIGLAGGRDEQFF. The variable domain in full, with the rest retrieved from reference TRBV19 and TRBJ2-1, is DGGITQSPKYLFRKEGQNVTLSCEQNLNHDAMYWYRQDPGQGLRLIYYSQIVNDFQKGDIAEGYSVSREKKESFPLTVTSAQKNPTAFYLCASNKIGLAGGRDEQFFGPGTRLTVL.